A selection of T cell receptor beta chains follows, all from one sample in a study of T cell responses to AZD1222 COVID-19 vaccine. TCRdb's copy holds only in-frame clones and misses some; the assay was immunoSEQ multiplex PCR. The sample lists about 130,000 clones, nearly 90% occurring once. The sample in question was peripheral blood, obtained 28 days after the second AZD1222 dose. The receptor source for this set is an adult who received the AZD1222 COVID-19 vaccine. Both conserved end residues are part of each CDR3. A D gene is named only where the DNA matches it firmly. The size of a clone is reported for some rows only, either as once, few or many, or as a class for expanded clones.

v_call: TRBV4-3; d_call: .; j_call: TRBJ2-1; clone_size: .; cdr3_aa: CASSQDPGAWEQFF; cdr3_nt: TGCGCCAGCAGCCAAGATCCAGGGGCCTGGGAGCAGTTCTTC
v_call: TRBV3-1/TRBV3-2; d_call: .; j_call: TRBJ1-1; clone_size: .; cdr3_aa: CASSQEARNTEAFF; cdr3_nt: TGTGCCAGCAGCCAAGAGGCGCGTAACACTGAAGCTTTCTTT
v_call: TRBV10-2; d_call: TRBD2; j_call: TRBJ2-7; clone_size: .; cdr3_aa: CASSESIAGGSYEQYF; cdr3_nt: TGCGCCAGCAGTGAGTCAATAGCGGGGGGGTCCTACGAGCAGTACTTC
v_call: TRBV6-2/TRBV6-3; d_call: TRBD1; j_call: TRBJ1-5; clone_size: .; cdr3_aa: CASSTGQTFLQPQHF; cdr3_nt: TGTGCCAGCAGTACGGGACAGACGTTCCTTCAGCCCCAGCATTTT
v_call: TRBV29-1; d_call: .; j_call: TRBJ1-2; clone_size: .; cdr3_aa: CSVELGLGRVGYTF; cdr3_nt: TGCAGCGTTGAACTCGGACTGGGGCGGGTTGGCTACACCTTC
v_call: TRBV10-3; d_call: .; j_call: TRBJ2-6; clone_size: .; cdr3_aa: CAITDSLVGANVLTF; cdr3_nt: TGTGCCATCACTGACAGCCTCGTGGGGGCCAACGTCCTGACTTTC
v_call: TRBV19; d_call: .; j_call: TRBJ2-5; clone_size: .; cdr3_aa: CASSRGGWETQYF; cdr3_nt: TGTGCCAGTAGTAGGGGCGGGTGGGAGACCCAGTACTTC
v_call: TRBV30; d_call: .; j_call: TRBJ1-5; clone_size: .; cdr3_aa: CAWSKGWGNQPQHF; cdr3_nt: TGTGCCTGGAGTAAGGGGTGGGGTAATCAGCCCCAGCATTTT
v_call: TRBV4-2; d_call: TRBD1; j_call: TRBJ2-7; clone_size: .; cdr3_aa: CASSQGWTGVSYEQYF; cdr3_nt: TGTGCCAGCAGCCAAGGATGGACAGGGGTTAGCTACGAGCAGTACTTC
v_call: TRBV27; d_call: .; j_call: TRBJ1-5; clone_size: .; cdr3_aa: CASSLLGDQPQHF; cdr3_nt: TGTGCCAGCAGTTTATTGGGAGATCAGCCCCAGCATTTT
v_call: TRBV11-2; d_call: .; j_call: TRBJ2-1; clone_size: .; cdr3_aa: CASSSGPGAYNEQFF; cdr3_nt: TGTGCCAGCAGCTCGGGCCCGGGGGCCTACAATGAGCAGTTCTTC
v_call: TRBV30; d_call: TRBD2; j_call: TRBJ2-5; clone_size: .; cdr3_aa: CAWSVLAGTDQYF; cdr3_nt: TGTGCCTGGAGTGTACTAGCGGGAACGGACCAGTACTTC
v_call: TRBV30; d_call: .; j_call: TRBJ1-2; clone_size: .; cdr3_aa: CAWRLPPHGYTF; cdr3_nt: TGTGCCTGGAGACTCCCCCCCCATGGCTACACCTTC
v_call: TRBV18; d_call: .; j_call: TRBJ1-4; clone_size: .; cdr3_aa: CASSPSYTATNEKLFF; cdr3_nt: TGTGCCAGCTCACCGAGTTACACTGCAACTAATGAAAAACTGTTTTTT
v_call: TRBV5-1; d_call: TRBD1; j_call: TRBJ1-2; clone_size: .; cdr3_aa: CASGQGSVNYGYTF; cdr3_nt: TGCGCCAGCGGACAGGGATCGGTTAACTATGGCTACACCTTC
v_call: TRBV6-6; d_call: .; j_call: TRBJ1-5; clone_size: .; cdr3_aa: CASKAQGNQPQHF; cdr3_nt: TGTGCCAGCAAGGCCCAGGGAAATCAGCCCCAGCATTTT
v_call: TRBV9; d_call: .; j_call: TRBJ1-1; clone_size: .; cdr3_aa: CASSPFGGDTEAFF; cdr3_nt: TGTGCCAGCAGCCCCTTTGGGGGGGACACTGAAGCTTTCTTT
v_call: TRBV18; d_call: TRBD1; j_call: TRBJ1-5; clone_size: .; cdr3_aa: CASSPRAGQGVNQPQHF; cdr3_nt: TGTGCCAGCTCACCACGGGCGGGGCAGGGGGTCAATCAGCCCCAGCATTTT
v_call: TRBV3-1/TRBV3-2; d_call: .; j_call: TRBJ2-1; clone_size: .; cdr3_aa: CASSYAGSGALYNVEQFF; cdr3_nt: TGTGCCAGCAGCTATGCGGGGTCAGGGGCCCTATACAATGTAGAGCAGTTCTTC
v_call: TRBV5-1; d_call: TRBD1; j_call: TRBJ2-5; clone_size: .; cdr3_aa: CASSLSTGGETQYF; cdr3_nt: TGCGCCAGCAGCTTGTCAACAGGGGGCGAGACCCAGTACTTC
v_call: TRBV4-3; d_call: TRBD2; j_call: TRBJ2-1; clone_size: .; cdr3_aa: CASSQQSGTIYNEQFF; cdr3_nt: TGCGCCAGCAGCCAGCAATCCGGGACTATTTACAATGAGCAGTTCTTC
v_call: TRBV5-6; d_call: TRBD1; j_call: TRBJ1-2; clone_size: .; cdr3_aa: CASTPDRDNYGYTF; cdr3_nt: TGTGCCAGCACCCCGGACAGGGATAACTATGGCTACACCTTC
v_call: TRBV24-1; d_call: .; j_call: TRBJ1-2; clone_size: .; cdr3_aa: CATSDEGRNYGYTF; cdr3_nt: TGTGCCACCAGTGACGAGGGGAGGAACTATGGCTACACCTTC
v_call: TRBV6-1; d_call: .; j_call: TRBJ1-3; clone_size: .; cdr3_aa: CASSESPRGSGNTIYF; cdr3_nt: TGTGCCAGCAGTGAATCTCCAAGGGGCTCTGGAAACACCATATATTTT
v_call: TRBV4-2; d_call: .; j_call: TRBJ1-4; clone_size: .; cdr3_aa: CASSQGDTSKKLFF; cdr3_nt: TGTGCCAGCAGCCAAGGGGACACCTCCAAAAAACTGTTTTTT
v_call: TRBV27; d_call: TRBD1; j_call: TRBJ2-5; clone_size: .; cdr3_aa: CASSLSLGQGGYQETQYF; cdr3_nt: TGTGCCAGCAGTTTATCTTTGGGACAGGGGGGATACCAAGAGACCCAGTACTTC
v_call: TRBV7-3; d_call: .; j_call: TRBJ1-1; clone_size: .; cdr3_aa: CASSTANTEAFF; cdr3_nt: TGTGCCAGCAGCACAGCGAACACTGAAGCTTTCTTT
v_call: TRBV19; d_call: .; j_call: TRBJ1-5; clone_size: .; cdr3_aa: CASSISISGPQHF; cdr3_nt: TGTGCCAGTAGTATAAGTATCAGCGGGCCCCAGCATTTT
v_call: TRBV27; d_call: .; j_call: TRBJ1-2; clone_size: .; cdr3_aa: CASSWGGSNYGYTF; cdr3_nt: TGTGCCAGCAGTTGGGGGGGTTCCAACTATGGCTACACCTTC
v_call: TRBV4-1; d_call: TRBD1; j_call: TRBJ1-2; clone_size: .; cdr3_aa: CASSPTPGQGVGYTF; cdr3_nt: TGCGCCAGCAGCCCGACACCGGGACAGGGCGTCGGCTACACCTTC
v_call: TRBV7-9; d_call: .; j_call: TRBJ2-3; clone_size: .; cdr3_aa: CASSPQGLSDTQYF; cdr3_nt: TGTGCCAGCAGCCCACAGGGATTATCAGATACGCAGTATTTT
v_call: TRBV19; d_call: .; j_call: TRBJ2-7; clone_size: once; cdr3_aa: CASSPKREAASYEQYF; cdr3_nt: TGTGCCAGTAGTCCTAAAAGAGAGGCAGCCTCCTACGAGCAGTACTTC
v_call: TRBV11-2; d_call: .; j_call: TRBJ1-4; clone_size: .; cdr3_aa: CASSVQGEKLFF; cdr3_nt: TGTGCCAGCAGCGTTCAGGGTGAAAAACTGTTTTTT
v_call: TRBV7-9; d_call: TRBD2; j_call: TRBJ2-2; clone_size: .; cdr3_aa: CASSLREATAGELFF; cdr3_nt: TGTGCCAGCAGCTTGCGGGAGGCCACGGCCGGGGAGCTGTTTTTT
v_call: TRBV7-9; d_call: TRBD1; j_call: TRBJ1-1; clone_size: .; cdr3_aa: CASSLGDRGFNNTEAFF; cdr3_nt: TGTGCCAGCAGCTTAGGGGACAGGGGATTTAACAACACTGAAGCTTTCTTT
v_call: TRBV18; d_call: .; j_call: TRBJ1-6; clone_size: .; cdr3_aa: CASSPAALDSPLHF; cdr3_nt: TGTGCCAGCTCACCAGCTGCTCTGGATTCACCCCTCCACTTT
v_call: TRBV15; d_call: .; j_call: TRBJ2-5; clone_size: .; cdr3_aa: CATSRDNRETQYF; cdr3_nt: TGTGCCACCAGCAGAGATAACCGGGAGACCCAGTACTTC
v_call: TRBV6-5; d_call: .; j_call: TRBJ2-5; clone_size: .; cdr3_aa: CASTIQPEGIGTQYF; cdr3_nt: TGTGCCAGCACCATACAGCCTGAGGGTATCGGGACCCAGTACTTC
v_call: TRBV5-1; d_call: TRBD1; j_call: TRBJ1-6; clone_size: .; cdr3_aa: CASSLGQGGNSPLHF; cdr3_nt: TGCGCCAGCAGTTTAGGACAGGGAGGCAATTCACCCCTCCACTTT
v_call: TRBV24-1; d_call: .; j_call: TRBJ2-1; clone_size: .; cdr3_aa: CATSPGQSNEQFF; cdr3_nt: TGTGCCACCAGTCCCGGACAGTCCAATGAGCAGTTCTTC